These 30 T cell receptor beta chains originate from one sample sequenced in a study of Ad26.COV2.S vaccination and SARS-CoV-2 variants. The table came from immunoSEQ multiplex PCR; TCRdb's copy has only in-frame clones and leaves some out. The table includes approximately 420,000 clones, approximately 88% detected once. Treatment given: some 20 received Ad26.COV2.S at low or high dose, single or two shots; roughly 5 received placebo; per-sample allocation not given. At day 63 after the first vaccine or placebo injection, samples were drawn. This sample comprised peripheral blood, obtained in a trial of Ad26.COV2.S vaccine versus placebo. Every receptor here comes from a person between 18 and 65 years old who received the Ad26.COV2.S COVID-19 vaccine or a placebo.

There are many counts of this clone. This CDR3 is also generated by other DNA sequences in the sample. The chain is built from TRBV7-2 and TRBJ2-5; possibly TRBD1 for D (6 bases). Germline V lookup: CDR1 SGHTA, CDR2 FQGNSA. Between the trimmed V and J ends, which lost 1 base and 5 bases, there was a span of 11 bases. This CDR3 spans 14 amino acids. The CDR3 DNA reads as TGTGCCAGCAGCTTAGGGGGGCGCCGGGAGACCCAGTACTTC. Amino acid sequence: CASSLGGRRETQYF.

This clone has just one count. The chain has TRBV4-1 and TRBJ2-7; D remains unclear. From germline, CDR1 is MGHRA and CDR2 YSYEKL. V dropped 4 bases and J dropped 6 bases, with 19 bases sitting between them. The CDR3 extends over 15 amino acids. CDR3 loop: CASSLTKLGSGEQYF. The CDR3 nucleotides read TGCGCCAGCAGCCTTACGAAGTTAGGGTCCGGCGAGCAGTACTTC.

The chain links TRBV6-5 to TRBJ2-3, with 9 bases matching TRBD2. CDR1 and CDR2 (germline): MNHEY, SVGAGI. The V segment lost 0 bases and the J segment 4 bases; nucleotides outside the gene matches: 5. The CDR3 spans 16 residues. In DNA, the CDR3 is TGTGCCAGCAGTTACTCAGGCGGGGGGGGCGCAGATACGCAGTATTTT. Residues: CASSYSGGGGADTQYF.

The V call is TRBV6-2 or TRBV6-3, the J call TRBJ2-1; maybe TRBD1 (6 bases). From germline, CDR1 is MNHEY and CDR2 SVGEGT. Trimming removed 2 bases from V and 7 bases from J, with 12 bases in between. CDR3 length: 14 amino acids. The CDR3 bases are TGTGCCAGCAGTTACAGGGGGTTGGGGAATGAGCAGTTCTTC. Translation gives CASSYRGLGNEQFF.

This clone appeared once. The V and J genes are TRBV2 and TRBJ2-3; D unclear. From germline, CDR1 is SNHLY and CDR2 FYNNEI. V was cut by 4 bases and J by 6 bases, with 17 bases left in between. This CDR3 has 15 amino acids. Written as DNA, the CDR3 is TGTGCCAGCAGTGGAGACTGGATGAGCGTGGATACGCAGTATTTT. Encoded protein: CASSGDWMSVDTQYF.

V usage is TRBV4-2 and J usage is TRBJ2-3; 7 bases agree with TRBD2. With 0 bases clipped from V and 0 bases from J, the junction kept 3 bases outside the gene matches. From germline, CDR1 is LGHNA and CDR2 YNFKEQ. The length of the CDR3 is 16 residues. This CDR3 is CASSQEKAGSTDTQYF. The CDR3 DNA follows: TGTGCCAGCAGCCAAGAGAAAGCGGGGAGCACAGATACGCAGTATTTT.

The chain combines TRBV10-3 with TRBJ2-7; 7 nucleotides line up with TRBD2. The CDR3 covers 13 residues. Per germline, CDR1 ENHRY and CDR2 SYGVKD. The V gene end was trimmed by 6 bases and the J gene end by 4 bases; junction bases not matched to a gene: 6. The CDR3 DNA reads as TGTGCCATCAGGGGGGGGAGCGGATACGAGCAGTACTTC. Its translation is CAIRGGSGYEQYF.

This clone was counted only a few times. The V and J genes are TRBV7-9 and TRBJ1-6, with no clear D. The CDR3 runs 16 residues. Germline-derived CDR1 and CDR2 are SEHNR and FQNEAQ (reference sequence). V was trimmed by 2 bases and J by 5 bases, leaving 13 bases between them. CDR3 in amino acids: CASSLIRRQNNSPLHF. The CDR3 nucleotides are TGTGCCAGCAGCTTAATCCGCCGGCAGAATAATTCACCCCTCCACTTT.

The rearrangement uses TRBV19 and TRBJ2-7; 7 positions agree with TRBD1. CDR1 is LNHDA, CDR2 SQIVND, per germline (reference sequence). The CDR3 runs 14 residues. Germline trimming cut 5 bases from V and 2 bases from J; bases unmatched to any gene: 6. The CDR3 protein is CASSSAGGPYEQYF. CDR3 in DNA: TGTGCCAGTAGTTCAGCAGGGGGTCCCTACGAGCAGTACTTC. The variable domain in full, completed from reference TRBV19 and TRBJ2-7, reads DGGITQSPKYLFRKEGQNVTLSCEQNLNHDAMYWYRQDPGQGLRLIYYSQIVNDFQKGDIAEGYSVSREKKESFPLTVTSAQKNPTAFYLCASSSAGGPYEQYFGPGTRLTVT.

This rearrangement joins TRBV9 to TRBJ1-2, with TRBD1 matching over 10 bases. The CDR3 contains 15 residues. V was clipped by 3 bases and J by 6 bases; unmatched bases: 8. CDR1 SGDLS and CDR2 YYNGEE come from the germline V gene. Here the CDR3 reads CASSERTGGKDGYTF. CDR3 nucleotides: TGTGCCAGCAGCGAGAGGACAGGGGGGAAGGATGGCTACACCTTC.

The rearrangement joins TRBV19 to TRBJ2-7, with 14 positions matching TRBD2. Germline V gives CDR1 LNHDA, CDR2 SQIVND (reference sequence). V shed 6 bases and J 3 bases; nucleotides not matched to a gene: 1. The CDR3 runs 14 residues. The CDR3 DNA reads TGTGCCAGTAGGGGACTAGCGGGGGACTACGAGCAGTACTTC. Its protein is CASRGLAGDYEQYF.

The genes are TRBV28 and TRBJ2-1; D ambiguous. This CDR3 comprises 12 residues. V was trimmed by 6 bases and J by 9 bases, leaving 12 bases between them. Germline V gene lookup returns CDR1 MDHEN and CDR2 SYDVKM. CDR3 sequence reads: CASRSGIVEQFF. The CDR3 region has the DNA TGTGCCAGCAGGTCGGGTATTGTTGAGCAGTTCTTC.

The chain has TRBV18 and TRBJ2-5; perhaps TRBD2 as D (6 bases). Per the germline V gene, CDR1 is KGHSH and CDR2 is LQKENI. V shed 2 bases and J shed 5 bases, with 9 bases lying between them. The CDR3 sequence is 13 residues long. In nucleotides, the CDR3 is TGTGCCAGCTCACCATCAGGGAGGGAGACCCAGTACTTC. Its protein product is CASSPSGRETQYF.

The chain is built from TRBV7-8 and TRBJ2-6, with D perhaps matching TRBD1 (7 bases). V lost 4 bases to trimming and J lost 0 bases, with 13 bases between them. The germline gives CDR1 SGHVS, CDR2 FQNEAQ. The length of the CDR3 is 17 residues. As DNA, the CDR3 is TGTGCCAGCAGCTGGAGGGGGCCAAGCTCTGGGGCCAACGTCCTGACTTTC. This translates into CASSWRGPSSGANVLTF.

The J gene is TRBJ2-7, the V gene TRBV6-5, with D possibly being TRBD2 (5 bases). Germline V gene data show CDR1 as MNHEY and CDR2 as SVGAGI. This CDR3 is 16 amino acids long. V lost 0 bases and J lost 5, with 17 bases in between. CDR3 sequence reads: CASSYSGRGIAHEQYF. Written as DNA, the CDR3 is TGTGCCAGCAGTTACTCCGGTCGGGGAATCGCCCACGAGCAGTACTTC.

This clone was counted once. J is TRBJ2-5 and V is TRBV12-3 or TRBV12-4, with 8 bases that match TRBD2. This CDR3 is 13 amino acids long. The ends lost 6 bases at V and 5 bases at J; junction bases unmatched: 5. CDR3 loop: CASRSTSVETQYF. The CDR3 DNA follows: TGTGCCAGCAGATCGACTAGCGTGGAGACCCAGTACTTC.

In nucleotides, the CDR3 is TGCGCCAGCAGCCAAGTCTTGGGCGGGGGGTACAATGAGCAGTTCTTC. This translates into CASSQVLGGGYNEQFF. This chain uses TRBV4-1 with TRBJ2-1; the match to TRBD2 covers 8 bases. The J segment lost 4 bases and the V segment lost 1 base, leaving 6 bases of the junction unmatched. This CDR3 has 16 amino acids. Germline V gene lookup returns CDR1 MGHRA and CDR2 YSYEKL.

The J gene is TRBJ2-1, the V gene TRBV4-1; maybe TRBD2 (7 bases). The CDR3 has 17 residues. The V gene lost 0 bases and the J gene lost 9 bases, with 21 bases spanning the gap. Germline V lookup: CDR1 MGHRA, CDR2 YSYEKL. The CDR3 loop is CASSQDRAGAPRGEQFF. For the CDR3, the DNA is TGCGCCAGCAGCCAAGATCGGGCGGGGGCCCCAAGGGGTGAGCAGTTCTTC.

This rearrangement joins TRBV30 to TRBJ1-1; D perhaps matches TRBD1 (6 bases). Trimming left V 1 base short and J 11 bases short, with 17 bases between. Germline loops: CDR1 GTSNPN, CDR2 SVGIG (reference sequence). The CDR3 totals 13 residues. DNA for the CDR3: TGTGCCTGGAGTGGGAGCAGGGGTTCAAGGGCTTTCTTT. Translated: CAWSGSRGSRAFF.

The genes are TRBV2 and TRBJ2-7, with 9 nucleotides matching TRBD1. The CDR3 is made up of 12 amino acids. Germline CDR1 SNHLY, CDR2 FYNNEI. V lost 6 bases and J lost 6; bases outside the gene matches: 3. CDR3 bases: TGTGCCAGCAGCCGGGACAGGGCCGAGCAGTACTTC. It yields the protein CASSRDRAEQYF.

The chain carries TRBV7-6 and TRBJ2-1; 11 positions agree with TRBD2. There are 14 residues in the CDR3. V shed 8 bases and J 4 bases; nucleotides not matched to a gene: 4. Germline lookup yields CDR1 SGHVS and CDR2 FNYEAQ. CDR3 DNA: TGTGCCAGCGGACTAGCGGGTTCGTACAATGAGCAGTTCTTC. Translated: CASGLAGSYNEQFF.

This clone appeared a single time. This chain links TRBV6-4 with TRBJ2-3; the match to TRBD2 covers 8 bases. Per germline, CDR1 MRHNA and CDR2 SNTAGT. The CDR3 has 15 residues. The V segment lost 2 bases and the J segment 4 bases; nucleotides outside the gene matches: 5. The CDR3 nucleotides read TGTGCCAGCAGTGACCGGGACGGGGGGGCAGATACGCAGTATTTT. Its protein product is CASSDRDGGADTQYF.

The V gene is TRBV19, the J gene TRBJ1-5; 8 positions agree with TRBD1. This CDR3 comprises 16 residues. The junction had 5 bases not matched to a gene; V was cut back by 3 bases and J by 1 base. Germline-derived CDR1 and CDR2 are LNHDA and SQIVND (reference sequence). CDR3: CASSIRTGSSNQPQHF. The CDR3 bases are TGTGCCAGTAGTATCCGGACAGGGTCGAGCAATCAGCCCCAGCATTTT.

In its sample, this clone was seen once. The rearrangement links TRBV5-1 to TRBJ2-3; D is possibly TRBD1 (5 bases). Deletions cut 1 base from V and 0 bases from J, with 9 bases between. The CDR3 consists of 15 residues. Germline lookup yields CDR1 SGHRS and CDR2 YFSETQ. The CDR3 DNA is TGCGCCAGCAGCTTGACAGGTGCTAGCACAGATACGCAGTATTTT. This gives the protein CASSLTGASTDTQYF.

The DNA of the CDR3 is TGCGCCAGCAGCCAAGCCCACAGGGCCAATGAAAAACTGTTTTTT. This translates into CASSQAHRANEKLFF. The gene calls are TRBV4-3 and TRBJ1-4; D might be TRBD1 (6 bases). Trimming pared 1 base from V and 5 bases from J, leaving 11 bases between. The germline CDR1 and CDR2 sequences are LGHNA and YSLEER. This CDR3 has 15 amino acids.

The rearrangement uses TRBV24-1 and TRBJ1-5; D unclear. V was cut by 9 bases and J by 1 base, with 18 bases left in between. Germline CDR1 and CDR2: KGHDR and SFDVKD. There are 16 residues in the CDR3. CDR3 sequence: CATGPGGEGSNQPQHF. The CDR3, as DNA: TGTGCCACCGGCCCCGGCGGGGAAGGAAGCAATCAGCCCCAGCATTTT.

Notes on this clone: A much larger clone lies one base from this, so it may be a read error. Other DNA sequences from this sample encode an identical CDR3 as well. The rearrangement joins TRBV28 to TRBJ2-5, with D unclear. The germline V gene encodes CDR1 MDHEN and CDR2 SYDVKM. This CDR3 has 11 amino acids. The ends were cut back, 2 bases at V and 3 bases at J, with 1 base in the middle. The CDR3 bases are TGTGCCAGCAGTTTAGAAGAGACCCAGTACTTC. This sequence encodes CASSLEETQYF. Looking up the rest from reference TRBV28 and TRBJ2-5 gives the full variable domain: DVKVTQSSRYLVKRTGEKVFLECVQDMDHENMFWYRQDPGLGLRLIYFSYDVKMKEKGDIPEGYSVSREKKERFSLILESASTNQTSMYLCASSLEETQYFGPGTRLLVL.

The chain is built from TRBV30 and TRBJ1-3; weak D call: TRBD1 (5 bases). Trimming cost V 5 bases and J 2 bases, with 13 bases left between them. The CDR3 is 14 amino acids. In germline, CDR1 is GTSNPN, CDR2 SVGIG (reference sequence). CDR3 nucleotides: TGTGCCTGGGCAGAAGGGGTGGCTGGAAACACCATATATTTT. This codes for CAWAEGVAGNTIYF.

The V gene is TRBV24-1, the J gene TRBJ2-3, with D tentatively TRBD1 (6 bases). CDR1 KGHDR and CDR2 SFDVKD come from the germline V gene. V lost 1 base and J 6 bases, leaving 13 bases between the germline ends. The length of the CDR3 is 15 residues. The CDR3 nucleotides read TGTGCCACCAGTGATTTATTGGGGGCTGAGGATACGCAGTATTTT. Protein product: CATSDLLGAEDTQYF.

The chain joins TRBV27 to TRBJ2-7, with 10 bases matching TRBD2. Trimming removed 8 bases from V and 0 bases from J; junction bases left unmatched: 7. CDR3 length: 15 amino acids. The germline V gene encodes CDR1 MNHEY and CDR2 SMNVEV (reference sequence). For the CDR3, the DNA is TGTGCCAGCTCCCTAGCGGGGGCCGACTCCTACGAGCAGTACTTC. As protein: CASSLAGADSYEQYF.